The 9 T cell receptor beta chains listed next were all sequenced from one sample in a study of shared clonotypes between healthy human individuals. Libraries were prepared by immunoSEQ multiplex PCR; TCRdb keeps only in-frame clonotypes and omits some of them. The data contain millions of clones, roughly nine tenths of them singletons. The sample was naive CD4+ T cells sorted from blood. Subset here: CD45RA+ positively selected. The source of these receptors is a man aged 18 to 30 in good health.

Turning to this clone: In the same sample, other DNA sequences code for this CDR3. The rearrangement uses TRBV6-5 and TRBJ2-7; 11 bases are shared with TRBD1. CDR1 MNHEY and CDR2 SVGAGI come from the germline V gene. The ends lost 2 bases at V and 3 bases at J; junction bases unmatched: 0. This CDR3 is built from 14 residues. The chain's CDR3 is CASSYGTGGYEQYF. In DNA, the CDR3 is TGTGCCAGCAGTTACGGGACAGGGGGCTACGAGCAGTACTTC.

The chain uses TRBV4-3 and TRBJ1-3; possible D gene TRBD1, 5 bases. Trimming shortened V by 1 base and J by 0 bases, and 13 bases separated the two germline ends. This CDR3 contains 17 residues. Germline V lookup: CDR1 LGHNA, CDR2 YSLEER. The CDR3 is CASSQGMGQTSGNTIYF. The DNA for the CDR3 is TGCGCCAGCAGCCAAGGGATGGGGCAGACCTCTGGAAACACCATATATTTT.

This clone was observed once. This rearrangement joins TRBV5-1 to TRBJ2-7, with 8 bases matching TRBD1. Trimming cost V 4 bases and J 1 base; bases outside gene matches: 4. The CDR3 is 14 amino acids. The V gene's germline CDR1 is SGHRS and CDR2 YFSETQ. The CDR3 sequence is CASSGGTGSYEQYF. The CDR3, as DNA: TGCGCCAGCAGCGGGGGGACAGGTTCCTACGAGCAGTACTTC.

The chain recombines TRBV18 with TRBJ2-7; 12 nucleotides align to TRBD2. The CDR3 contains 15 residues. In germline, CDR1 is KGHSH, CDR2 LQKENI. J gave up 7 bases and V 4 bases, and 8 bases lay outside the gene matches. DNA of the CDR3: TGTGCCAGCTCACGCCGACTAGCGGGAGAGGGGGAGCAGTACTTC. This gives the protein CASSRRLAGEGEQYF.

V gene TRBV11-2 combines with J gene TRBJ2-1; D is undetermined. The germline gives CDR1 SGHAT, CDR2 FQNNGV. V lost 1 base, J lost 7 bases, and 11 bases lay in between. This CDR3 has 14 amino acids. CDR3 bases: TGTGCCAGCAGCTTAGCAGGTAGCTGGAATGAGCAGTTCTTC. Its protein product is CASSLAGSWNEQFF.

The chain is built from TRBV13 and TRBJ1-1, with 8 bases matching TRBD1. The CDR3 is 14 residues long. The junction had 5 bases not matched to a gene; V was cut back by 4 bases and J by 4 bases. Germline-derived CDR1 and CDR2 are PRHDT and FYEKMQ (reference sequence). Written as DNA, the CDR3 is TGTGCCAGCAGCTCCTCAGGGGGCCGCACTGAAGCTTTCTTT. The encoded protein is CASSSSGGRTEAFF.

V usage is TRBV2 and J usage is TRBJ1-2; possible D gene TRBD1, 5 bases. The CDR3 is 13 amino acids. The ends were cut back, 8 bases at V and 5 bases at J, with 15 bases in the middle. Germline CDR1 and CDR2: SNHLY and FYNNEI. The CDR3 DNA follows: TGTGCCAGCGCGGGGCAGGGCCTTTATGGCTACACCTTC. This encodes CASAGQGLYGYTF.

V gene TRBV19 combines with J gene TRBJ2-5; D perhaps matches TRBD2 (5 bases). The CDR3 runs 15 residues. Trimming stripped 4 bases from V and 0 bases from J, with 12 bases between. The germline V gene encodes CDR1 LNHDA and CDR2 SQIVND (reference sequence). The CDR3 DNA sequence: TGTGCCAGTAGTAGGTCCCGGGGTAACCAAGAGACCCAGTACTTC. Translating gives CASSRSRGNQETQYF.

The rearrangement uses TRBV5-1 and TRBJ2-7; tentatively, D is TRBD1 (5 bases). This CDR3 contains 14 residues. Looked up from germline, CDR1 is SGHRS and CDR2 is YFSETQ. Trimming cost V 1 base and J 6 bases, with 14 bases left between them. The CDR3 DNA follows: TGCGCCAGCAGCTTGTCTACCCAGGGTACCGAGCAGTACTTC. The encoded protein is CASSLSTQGTEQYF. The full variable domain, completed using reference TRBV5-1 and TRBJ2-7, is KAGVTQTPRYLIKTRGQQVTLSCSPISGHRSVSWYQQTPGQGLQFLFEYFSETQRNKGNFPGRFSGRQFSNSRSEMNVSTLELGDSALYLCASSLSTQGTEQYFGPGTRLTVT.